This note documents a single T cell receptor (beta chain) sequence. What it binds is unknown. Measured with immunoSEQ multiplex PCR; TCRdb has only the in-frame clones, and not every one. The table lists under 150,000 clones, roughly 94% of them singletons. CDR3 size: 13 residues. The V segment lost 4 bases and the J segment 3 bases; nucleotides outside the gene matches: 3. The V gene's germline CDR1 is SGHNT and CDR2 YYREEE (reference sequence). This sample is drawn from a study of siplizumab effects on memory and regulatory T cells. Findings and caveats of the study: A major contribution to the alloresponse seemed to be made by naive T cells, which seemed more diverse than memory cells. Of the alloreactive clones, only a minor fraction mapped to unstimulated subsets.

The sequencing sample was made of non-Treg CD4+ T cells sorted from blood. The TCR originated in a human donor in good health. The rearrangement uses TRBV5-4 and TRBJ2-5; 7 positions match TRBD1. DNA of the CDR3: TGTGCCAGCAGCGATGGACAGGAAGAGACCCAGTACTTC. The encoded protein is CASSDGQEETQYF.